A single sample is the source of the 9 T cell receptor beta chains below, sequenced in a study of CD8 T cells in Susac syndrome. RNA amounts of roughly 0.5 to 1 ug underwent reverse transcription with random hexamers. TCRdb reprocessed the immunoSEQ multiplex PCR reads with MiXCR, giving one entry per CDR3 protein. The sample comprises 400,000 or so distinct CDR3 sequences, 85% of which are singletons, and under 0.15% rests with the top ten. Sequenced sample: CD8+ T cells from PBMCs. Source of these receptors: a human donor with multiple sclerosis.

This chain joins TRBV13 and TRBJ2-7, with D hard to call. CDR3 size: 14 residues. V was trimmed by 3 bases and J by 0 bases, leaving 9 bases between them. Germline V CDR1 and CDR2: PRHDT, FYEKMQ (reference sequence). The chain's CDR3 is CASSLGSSSYEQYF. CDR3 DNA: TGTGCCAGCAGCTTGGGCAGCAGCTCCTACGAGCAGTACTTC.

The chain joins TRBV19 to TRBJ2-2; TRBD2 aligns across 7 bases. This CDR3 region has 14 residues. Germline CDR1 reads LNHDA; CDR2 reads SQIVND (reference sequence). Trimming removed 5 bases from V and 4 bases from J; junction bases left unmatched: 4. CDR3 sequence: CASSFGRSTGELFF. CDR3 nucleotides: TGTGCCAGTAGTTTCGGGAGGTCCACCGGGGAGCTGTTTTTT.

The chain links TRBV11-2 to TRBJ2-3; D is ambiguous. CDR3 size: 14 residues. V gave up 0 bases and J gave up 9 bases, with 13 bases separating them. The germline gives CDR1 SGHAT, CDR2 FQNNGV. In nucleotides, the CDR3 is TGTGCCAGCAGCTTAGAATCGGCAGGCGGAACGCAGTATTTT. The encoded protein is CASSLESAGGTQYF. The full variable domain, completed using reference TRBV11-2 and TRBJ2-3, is EAGVAQSPRYKIIEKRQSVAFWCNPISGHATLYWYQQILGQGPKLLIQFQNNGVVDDSQLPKDRFSAERLKGVDSTLKIQPAKLEDSAVYLCASSLESAGGTQYFGPGTRLTVL.

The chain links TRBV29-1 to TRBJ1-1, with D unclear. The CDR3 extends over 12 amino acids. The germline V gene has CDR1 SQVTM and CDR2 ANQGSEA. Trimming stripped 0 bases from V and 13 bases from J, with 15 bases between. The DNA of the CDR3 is TGCAGCGTTGAAGAAGTTGGAGGGTGGGTTTTCTTT. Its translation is CSVEEVGGWVFF.

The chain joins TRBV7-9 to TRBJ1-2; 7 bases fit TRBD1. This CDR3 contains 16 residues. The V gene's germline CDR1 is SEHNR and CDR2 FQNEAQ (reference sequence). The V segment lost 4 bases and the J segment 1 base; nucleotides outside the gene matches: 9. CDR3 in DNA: TGTGCCAGCAGCTCCTCCTCAAGGGGGCTTAACTATGGCTACACCTTC. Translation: CASSSSSRGLNYGYTF.

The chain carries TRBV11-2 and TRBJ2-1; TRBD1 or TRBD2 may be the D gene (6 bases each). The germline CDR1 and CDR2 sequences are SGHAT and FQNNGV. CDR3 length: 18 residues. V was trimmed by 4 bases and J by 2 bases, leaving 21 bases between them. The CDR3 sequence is CASSSQSGPGAPYNEQFF. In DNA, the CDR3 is TGTGCCAGCAGCTCCCAAAGCGGGCCGGGGGCCCCCTACAATGAGCAGTTCTTC.

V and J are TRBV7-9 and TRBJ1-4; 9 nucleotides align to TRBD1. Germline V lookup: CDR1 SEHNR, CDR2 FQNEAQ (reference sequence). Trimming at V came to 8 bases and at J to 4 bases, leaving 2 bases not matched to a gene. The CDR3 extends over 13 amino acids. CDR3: CASGQGNNEKLFF. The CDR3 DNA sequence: TGTGCCAGCGGACAGGGGAATAATGAAAAACTGTTTTTT.

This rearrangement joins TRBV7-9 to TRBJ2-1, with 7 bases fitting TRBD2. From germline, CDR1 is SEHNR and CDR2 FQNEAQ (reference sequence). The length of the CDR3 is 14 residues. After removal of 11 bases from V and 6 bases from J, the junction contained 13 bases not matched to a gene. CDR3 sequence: CAAFGEGGRNEQFF. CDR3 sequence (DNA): TGTGCCGCCTTCGGGGAGGGAGGTCGCAATGAGCAGTTCTTC.

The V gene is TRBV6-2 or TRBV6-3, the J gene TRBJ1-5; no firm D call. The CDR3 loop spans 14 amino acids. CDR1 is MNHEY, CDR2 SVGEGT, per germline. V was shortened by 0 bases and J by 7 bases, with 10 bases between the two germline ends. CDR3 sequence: CASSYSEGWQPQHF. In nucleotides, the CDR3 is TGTGCCAGCAGTTACTCGGAGGGCTGGCAGCCCCAGCATTTT.